The clone carrying this T cell receptor (beta chain) has more than one count but fewer than ten. The authors' processing: Estimation of nucleated cell counts relied on the amplification of reference gene primers. Profiled with immunoSEQ multiplex PCR; TCRdb holds only in-frame clones, not every one. That table furnishes V, J and clone size, whereas the DNA furnished D and trimming. The sample lists 350,000 or so clones, 80% to 90% seen once, with approximately 4.4% in the top ten. The germline V gene has CDR1 SGHTS and CDR2 YDEGEE. The CDR3 spans 15 residues. Trimming pared 4 bases from V and 5 bases from J, leaving 18 bases between. The data are from a study of blood T cell repertoires in COVID-19. For the study at large: COVID-19 samples from acute and convalescent phases originated in the United States, Italy and Spain.

Residents of 20 to 25 US areas, aged about 18 to 95 years, made up the participants. Researchers sorted participants into cohorts using their self-reported clinical history. The sequence was obtained from a woman aged 40-49 years with acute COVID-19. The chain links TRBV5-8 to TRBJ1-1, with D tentatively TRBD1 (6 bases). Sequences were obtained from PBMCs or T cells enriched from blood (not recorded which). The CDR3: CASSRGTGYWTEAFF. The DNA for the CDR3 is TGTGCCAGCAGCAGAGGAACAGGGTATTGGACTGAAGCTTTCTTT.